The 28 T cell receptor beta chains given below trace back to one sample, sequenced in a study of blood T cell repertoires in COVID-19. Clones were sequenced by immunoSEQ multiplex PCR, and TCRdb holds only the in-frame ones, with some missing. Of fewer than 200,000 clones listed, around 72% were seen once; the top ten hold 3%. Sequencing was done on a sample of peripheral blood. The receptors here all came from a woman aged 80 or over with acute or convalescent COVID-19.

This chain uses TRBV5-4 with TRBJ2-7; 8 bases fit TRBD2. The ends lost 4 bases at V and 3 bases at J; junction bases unmatched: 9. This CDR3 is built from 15 residues. Germline lookup yields CDR1 SGHNT and CDR2 YYREEE (reference sequence). The CDR3 DNA reads TGTGCCAGCAGCCCGGACGGGACTAGAATCTACGAGCAGTACTTC. Protein product: CASSPDGTRIYEQYF.

V and J are TRBV6-5 and TRBJ2-7; TRBD1 aligns across 8 bases. The length of the CDR3 is 13 residues. Looked up from germline, CDR1 is MNHEY and CDR2 is SVGAGI. V lost 6 bases, J lost 4 bases, and 5 bases stayed unmatched. Here the CDR3 DNA reads TGTGCCAGCAGGACAGGGGATCGGTACGAGCAGTACTTC. It encodes CASRTGDRYEQYF.

This chain connects TRBV19 to TRBJ1-3, with unresolved D. The CDR3 has 13 amino acids. Germline V gene data show CDR1 as LNHDA and CDR2 as SQIVND (reference sequence). V lost 10 bases and J lost 1, with 11 bases in between. In DNA, the CDR3 is TGTGCCACCCGCGGAGTTTCTGGAAACACCATATATTTT. Its protein is CATRGVSGNTIYF. Drawing the rest from reference TRBV19 and TRBJ1-3, the complete variable domain is DGGITQSPKYLFRKEGQNVTLSCEQNLNHDAMYWYRQDPGQGLRLIYYSQIVNDFQKGDIAEGYSVSREKKESFPLTVTSAQKNPTAFYLCATRGVSGNTIYFGEGSWLTVV.

The chain recombines TRBV28 with TRBJ1-1; maybe TRBD1 (5 bases). Per the germline V gene, CDR1 is MDHEN and CDR2 is SYDVKM. The length of the CDR3 is 13 residues. The ends were cut back, 10 bases at V and 4 bases at J, with 16 bases in the middle. The chain's CDR3 is CATMTDPFTEAFF. CDR3 nucleotide sequence: TGTGCCACCATGACAGACCCTTTCACTGAAGCTTTCTTT.

J is TRBJ2-1 and V is TRBV4-2; D is uncertain. The CDR3 runs 13 residues. Trimming shortened V by 0 bases and J by 8 bases, and 8 bases separated the two germline ends. Germline V gene data show CDR1 as LGHNA and CDR2 as YNFKEQ. The DNA for the CDR3 is TGTGCCAGCAGCCAAGATCCCAACTATGAGCAGTTCTTC. It yields the protein CASSQDPNYEQFF.

This clone was seen only once. V and J are TRBV7-9 and TRBJ1-4, with D uncertain. From germline, CDR1 is SEHNR and CDR2 FQNEAQ (reference sequence). CDR3 size: 17 residues. The V end was cut by 7 bases, the J end by 8 bases, with 26 bases between. In DNA, the CDR3 is TGTGCCAGCACTCCTACTAGTGGTTCAGCGATCGGCGAAAAACTGTTTTTT. This sequence encodes CASTPTSGSAIGEKLFF.

This chain uses TRBV10-3 with TRBJ1-2; 11 bases map to TRBD1. V lost 6 bases to trimming and J lost 8 bases; unmatched junction nucleotides: 8. CDR3 size: 14 residues. Germline lookup yields CDR1 ENHRY and CDR2 SYGVKD. The chain's CDR3 is CAISWTGGEEGYTF. CDR3 DNA sequence: TGTGCCATCAGCTGGACAGGGGGCGAGGAAGGCTACACCTTC.

This chain joins TRBV2 and TRBJ1-2, with D tentatively TRBD1 (5 bases). This CDR3 region has 14 residues. Trimming removed 3 bases from V and 6 bases from J, with 14 bases in between. Per germline, CDR1 SNHLY and CDR2 FYNNEI. Here the CDR3 DNA reads TGTGCCAGCAGTGAGGGGACCGGAGGGAATGGCTACACCTTC. It yields the protein CASSEGTGGNGYTF.

This chain joins TRBV9 and TRBJ2-1, with TRBD2 matching over 11 bases. Per the germline V gene, CDR1 is SGDLS and CDR2 is YYNGEE. The CDR3 has 15 residues. V shed 4 bases and J 4 bases; nucleotides not matched to a gene: 4. CDR3 bases: TGTGCCAGCAGCCTCGGGACTAGCGGTTACAATGAGCAGTTCTTC. Its translation: CASSLGTSGYNEQFF.

The chain recombines TRBV2 with TRBJ2-2; TRBD1 matches at 10 bases. This CDR3 has 16 residues. Trimming took 6 bases from V and 5 from J; bases not matched to a gene: 9. Germline V gives CDR1 SNHLY, CDR2 FYNNEI. CDR3 residues: CASRLSGTGATGELFF. CDR3 in DNA: TGTGCCAGCAGACTAAGTGGGACAGGGGCGACCGGGGAGCTGTTTTTT.

The V call is TRBV12-1, the J call TRBJ1-4; the D call TRBD1 from the table was never checked on the DNA. TRBV12-1 is a pseudogene segment. The CDR3 runs 15 residues. The CDR3 loop is CASSFEDRRNEKLFF. The DNA for the CDR3 is TGTGCCAGCAGCTTTGAGGACAGGAGGAATGAAAAACTGTTTTTT.

The chain carries TRBV19 and TRBJ2-5; the match to TRBD2 covers 15 bases. CDR1 and CDR2 from the germline V gene are LNHDA and SQIVND (reference sequence). The CDR3 has 18 residues. With V trimmed by 5 bases and J by 4 bases, 11 bases remained unmatched. This CDR3 reads CASSPSRGLAGGRETQYF. The CDR3 nucleotides read TGTGCCAGTAGTCCTTCCCGGGGACTAGCGGGAGGACGAGAGACCCAGTACTTC.

The CDR3 coding sequence is TGTGCCATCAGTGACCCGGGAACTCCCCAGTACTTC. This sequence encodes CAISDPGTPQYF. This rearrangement joins TRBV10-3 to TRBJ2-7; D might be TRBD2 (5 bases). Trimming removed 3 bases at V and 10 bases at J, with 13 bases between. CDR3 length: 12 residues. Per the germline V gene, CDR1 is ENHRY and CDR2 is SYGVKD.

CDR3 bases: TGTGCCAACCGGGACAGGGGGGATGAGCAGTTCTTC. As protein: CANRDRGDEQFF. The V gene is TRBV2, the J gene TRBJ2-1, with 11 positions matching TRBD1. Germline CDR1 SNHLY, CDR2 FYNNEI. V lost 10 bases to trimming and J lost 8 bases; unmatched junction nucleotides: 4. The CDR3 runs 12 residues.

This chain joins TRBV2 and TRBJ2-7, with TRBD1 as a possible D gene (5 bases). The CDR3 has 11 residues. CDR1 SNHLY and CDR2 FYNNEI come from the germline V gene. The CDR3 DNA is TGTGCTCAGCAGGGCAGCTACGAGCAGTACTTC. Amino acid sequence: CAQQGSYEQYF.

The chain recombines TRBV5-4 with TRBJ2-5; 11 bases line up with TRBD2. Per the germline V gene, CDR1 is SGHNT and CDR2 is YYREEE (reference sequence). This CDR3 spans 15 amino acids. The V segment lost 0 bases and the J segment 2 bases; nucleotides outside the gene matches: 0. CDR3 region: CASSLVAGGQETQYF. The CDR3 DNA follows: TGTGCCAGCAGCTTGGTAGCGGGAGGGCAAGAGACCCAGTACTTC.

The chain is built from TRBV5-1 and TRBJ2-1; 7 bases align to TRBD1. V gave up 3 bases and J gave up 4 bases; unmatched junction bases: 7. Germline loops: CDR1 SGHRS, CDR2 YFSETQ. The CDR3 runs 15 residues. The CDR3 sequence is CASSSTGTEYNEQFF. Written as DNA, the CDR3 is TGCGCCAGCAGCTCAACCGGGACAGAGTACAATGAGCAGTTCTTC.

The chain has TRBV5-4 and TRBJ2-7; TRBD2 agrees at 12 bases. CDR3 length equals 16 residues. Germline CDR1 and CDR2: SGHNT and YYREEE (reference sequence). Trimming removed 4 bases from V and 3 bases from J; junction bases left unmatched: 8. DNA of the CDR3: TGTGCCAGCAGCAAAAGGACTAGCGGGACAGACTACGAGCAGTACTTC. As protein: CASSKRTSGTDYEQYF.

The chain couples TRBV7-9 to TRBJ2-1, with 9 bases lining up with TRBD2. Trimming at V came to 3 bases and at J to 7 bases, leaving 7 bases not matched to a gene. CDR1 SEHNR and CDR2 FQNEAQ come from the germline V gene (reference sequence). This CDR3 spans 15 amino acids. The CDR3 nucleotides read TGTGCCAGCAGCTTTCTAGCGGGAACGGGGAATGAGCAGTTCTTC. It translates to CASSFLAGTGNEQFF.

This chain connects TRBV18 to TRBJ2-7; 8 nucleotides agree with TRBD1. The CDR3 is 15 amino acids. V dropped 2 bases and J dropped 3; count of bases not matched to a gene: 6. Germline lookup yields CDR1 KGHSH and CDR2 LQKENI. The DNA of the CDR3 is TGTGCCAGCTCACCATTTGGGACAGGAGACTACGAGCAGTACTTC. This sequence encodes CASSPFGTGDYEQYF.

This clone was detected a few times. The gene calls are TRBV19 and TRBJ1-4; 8 nucleotides line up with TRBD1. The CDR3 extends over 14 amino acids. The germline V gene has CDR1 LNHDA and CDR2 SQIVND (reference sequence). V shed 7 bases, J shed 4 bases, and the junction held 5 bases outside the gene matches. CDR3 amino acids: CASTTDRGNEKLFF. DNA for the CDR3: TGTGCCAGTACAACAGACAGGGGTAATGAAAAACTGTTTTTT.

The chain is built from TRBV6-5 and TRBJ1-2; perhaps TRBD1 as D (6 bases). CDR1 MNHEY and CDR2 SVGAGI come from the germline V gene. CDR3 length: 15 residues. The V and J ends lost 10 bases and 6 bases respectively, with 24 bases between them. CDR3: CATVNDRPWSHGYTF. The CDR3 DNA is TGTGCCACCGTTAATGACAGGCCCTGGTCGCATGGCTACACCTTC.

A few counts support this clone. The rearrangement links TRBV10-3 to TRBJ1-6; 9 nucleotides align to TRBD1. The CDR3 runs 16 residues. Germline V gene lookup returns CDR1 ENHRY and CDR2 SYGVKD. Losses at the gene ends were 4 bases for V and 7 bases for J; bases not matched to a gene: 8. The CDR3 DNA reads as TGTGCCATCAGTGGACCGGGACAGGGAGGGAATTCACCCCTCCACTTT. It codes for CAISGPGQGGNSPLHF.

The gene calls are TRBV25-1 and TRBJ1-2; D gene ambiguous. Looked up from germline, CDR1 is MGHDK and CDR2 is SYGVNS. Trimming shortened V by 3 bases and J by 0 bases, and 14 bases separated the two germline ends. This CDR3 has 16 amino acids. The CDR3 loop is CASSDSLRVSNYGYTF. The CDR3 DNA reads TGTGCCAGCAGTGACTCCCTCCGGGTTTCTAACTATGGCTACACCTTC.

This rearrangement joins TRBV6-2 or TRBV6-3 to TRBJ2-3; TRBD2 matches 9 bases. From germline, CDR1 is MNHEY and CDR2 SVGEGT. The CDR3 runs 19 residues. J lost 1 base, V lost 4 bases, and 15 bases had no gene match. For the CDR3, the DNA is TGTGCCAGCAGTTTGCGGGCTAGCGGGACCCCACGTGGCACAGATACGCAGTATTTT. Translating it yields CASSLRASGTPRGTDTQYF.

This chain links TRBV20-1 with TRBJ2-5, with 10 positions matching TRBD2. V gave up 3 bases and J gave up 3 bases; unmatched junction bases: 10. From germline, CDR1 is DFQATT and CDR2 SNEGSKA (reference sequence). The CDR3 sequence is 16 residues long. In DNA, the CDR3 is TGCAGTGCTAGTCCTCAACCGGGACTAGCGAAAGAGACCCAGTACTTC. It translates to CSASPQPGLAKETQYF.

This clone was recorded a few times. The V gene is TRBV4-1, the J gene TRBJ1-2; 7 bases match TRBD1. CDR3 length equals 15 residues. Losses at the gene ends were 8 bases for V and 4 bases for J; bases not matched to a gene: 13. The germline gives CDR1 MGHRA, CDR2 YSYEKL. The CDR3 loop is CASFGGQPSSYGYTF. The CDR3 bases are TGCGCCAGCTTTGGGGGACAGCCGTCATCCTATGGCTACACCTTC.

For the CDR3, the DNA is TGTGCCAGTAGTCCCGAAGACAGAACTAATGAAAAACTGTTTTTT. Protein sequence: CASSPEDRTNEKLFF. The rearrangement joins TRBV19 to TRBJ1-4; possibly TRBD1 for D (5 bases). This CDR3 is 15 amino acids long. Germline-derived CDR1 and CDR2 are LNHDA and SQIVND (reference sequence). The V and J ends lost 5 bases and 1 base respectively, with 11 bases between them.